This entry lists 3 T cell receptor beta chains sequenced from one sample in a study of T cells in Graves' hyperthyroidism and ophthalmopathy. There were TCR beta CDR3 regions amplified from RNA transcripts. The TCR CDR3 first-round RT-PCR relied on the HTBI primer set. TCRdb reprocessed the multiplex PCR reads with MiXCR, giving one entry per CDR3 protein. The data hold about 200,000 distinct CDR3 sequences, with roughly a sixth observed a single time. Sequenced material: blood. The source of these receptors is a woman aged 50 to 60 with Graves' hyperthyroidism.

This clonotype was detected ten times or more. V usage is TRBV20-1 and J usage is TRBJ2-2; 10 bases align to TRBD2. The germline V gene encodes CDR1 DFQATT and CDR2 SNEGSKA (reference sequence). J lost 7 bases, V lost 1 base, and 9 bases had no gene match. The CDR3 runs to 16 residues. CDR3 nucleotide sequence: TGCAGTGCTAGAGTCCTCTCTAGCGGGAGTAACGGGGAGCTGTTTTTT. Translation: CSARVLSSGSNGELFF.

Of note for this clonotype: A much bigger clone sits one base away, suggesting this may be a read error. The chain uses TRBV30 and TRBJ2-1; no firm D call. Trimming stripped 2 bases from V and 2 bases from J, with 13 bases between. Germline assignment: CDR1 GTSNPN and CDR2 SVGIG (reference sequence). CDR3 length: 15 residues. CDR3 protein: CAWSPSPATYNEQFF. The DNA for the CDR3 is TGTGCCTGGAGTCCCTCACCAGCGACCTACAATGAGCAGTTCTTC.

This clonotype turned up a few times. The J gene is TRBJ2-7, the V gene TRBV24-1; no clear D. V was clipped by 4 bases and J by 0 bases, with 12 bases between them. This CDR3 is 15 amino acids long. Per the germline V gene, CDR1 is KGHDR and CDR2 is SFDVKD. CDR3 loop: CATSEGQSNSYEQYF. CDR3 nucleotides: TGTGCCACCAGTGAGGGTCAGAGTAACTCCTACGAGCAGTACTTC.